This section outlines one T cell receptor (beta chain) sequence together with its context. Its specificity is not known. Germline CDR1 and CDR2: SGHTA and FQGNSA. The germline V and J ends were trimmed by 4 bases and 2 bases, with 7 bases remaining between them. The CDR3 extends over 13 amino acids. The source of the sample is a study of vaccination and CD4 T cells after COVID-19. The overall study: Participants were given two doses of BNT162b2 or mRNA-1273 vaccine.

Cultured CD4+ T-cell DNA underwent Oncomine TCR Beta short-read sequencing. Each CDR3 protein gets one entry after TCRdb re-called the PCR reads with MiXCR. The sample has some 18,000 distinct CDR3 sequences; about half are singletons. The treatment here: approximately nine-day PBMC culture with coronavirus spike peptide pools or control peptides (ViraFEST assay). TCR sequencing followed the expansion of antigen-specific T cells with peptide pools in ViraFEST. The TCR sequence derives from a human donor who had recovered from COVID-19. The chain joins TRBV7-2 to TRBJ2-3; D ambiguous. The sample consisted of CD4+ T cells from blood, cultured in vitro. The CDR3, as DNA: TGTGCCAGCAGCTCAGATGACACAGATACGCAGTATTTT. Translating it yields CASSSDDTDTQYF.